The TCR beta chain described here comes from a study of Ad26.COV2.S vaccination and SARS-CoV-2 variants. For the study at large: Doses of Ad26.COV2.S were injected into muscle once or twice, 56 days apart.

The method was immunoSEQ multiplex PCR; TCRdb's version includes in-frame clones alone and lacks a portion of them. The sample contains 360,000 or so clones, 87% of which appear only once. Germline V gene data show CDR1 as LNHDA and CDR2 as SQIVND (reference sequence). This CDR3 is built from 15 residues. Germline trimming cut 6 bases from V and 5 bases from J; bases unmatched to any gene: 12. Treatment described: 15 to 20 received Ad26.COV2.S at low or high dose, single or two shots; 5 received placebo; per-sample allocation not given. Repertoires come from day 63 after the first vaccine or placebo injection.

The rearrangement uses TRBV19 and TRBJ1-1, with 7 bases matching TRBD1. The sample here was peripheral blood, taken in a trial of Ad26.COV2.S vaccine versus placebo. The sequence derives from a person between 18 and 60 years old who received the Ad26.COV2.S COVID-19 vaccine or a placebo. The CDR3 protein is CASSPRQGGGTEAFF. Here the CDR3 DNA reads TGTGCCAGTAGCCCTCGACAGGGAGGAGGTACTGAAGCTTTCTTT.